These 23 T cell receptor beta chains were all obtained from the same sample, sequenced in a study of CD8 T cells in ankylosing spondylitis (dated by TCRdb to the late 2010s). Libraries were made using 5' RACE. Sequencing took place on an Illumina HiSeq 2500. TCRdb handled the public reads itself, with Q25 trimming in fastp and clone calling in MiXCR, and kept productive beta chains. Duplicate CDR3 protein sequences are folded into a single record with the most common DNA and genes. This sample comprises roughly 240,000 distinct CDR3 sequences, under 35% of them detected only once. The ten largest clones represent 4% to 5% of the sample. Specimen: blood, either unsorted or a sorted T cell fraction (not recorded which). These receptors were collected from a male donor with ankylosing spondylitis or in good health (not recorded which).

This chain connects TRBV5-4 to TRBJ2-7; D gene uncertain. This CDR3 region has 19 residues. Germline V gene lookup returns CDR1 SGHNT and CDR2 YYREEE (reference sequence). V was clipped by 0 bases and J by 7 bases, with 29 bases between them. The CDR3: CASSLATDPLSLSLGEQYF. The CDR3 DNA reads as TGTGCCAGCAGCTTGGCCACGGACCCCTTAAGCCTCTCGTTGGGGGAGCAGTACTTC.

The rearrangement joins TRBV5-1 to TRBJ2-3, with D perhaps TRBD2 (6 bases). Germline CDR1 SGHRS, CDR2 YFSETQ. There are 15 residues in the CDR3. Between the trimmed V and J ends, which lost 4 bases and 3 bases, there was a span of 15 bases. CDR3 loop: CASSPEGGKTDTQYF. Written as DNA, the CDR3 is TGCGCCAGCAGCCCGGAAGGCGGGAAGACAGATACGCAGTATTTT. Full variable domain (missing parts from reference TRBV5-1 and TRBJ2-3): KAGVTQTPRYLIKTRGQQVTLSCSPISGHRSVSWYQQTPGQGLQFLFEYFSETQRNKGNFPGRFSGRQFSNSRSEMNVSTLELGDSALYLCASSPEGGKTDTQYFGPGTRLTVL.

The gene calls are TRBV6-5 and TRBJ2-3; D ambiguous. Trimming left V 4 bases short and J 7 bases short, with 15 bases between. CDR1 MNHEY and CDR2 SVGAGI come from the germline V gene. The CDR3 contains 14 residues. CDR3 region: CASSSSRAENTQYF. The DNA of the CDR3 is TGTGCCAGCAGTTCGTCCAGAGCAGAAAATACGCAGTATTTT.

The genes are TRBV20-1 and TRBJ1-1; D is perhaps TRBD1 (6 bases). Germline CDR1 DFQATT, CDR2 SNEGSKA (reference sequence). V lost 6 bases to trimming and J lost 4 bases, with 15 bases between them. CDR3 length: 13 residues. The CDR3 loop reads CSARTAMVTEAFF. CDR3 bases: TGCAGTGCCCGGACAGCCATGGTCACTGAAGCTTTCTTT.

On this clonotype: A read error may account for a junction end that differs from germline. The V gene is TRBV20-1, the J gene TRBJ2-3, with a tentative D call TRBD2 (5 bases). The CDR3 spans 17 residues. Germline V lookup: CDR1 DFQATT, CDR2 SNEGSKA (reference sequence). CDR3 sequence (DNA): TGCTGTGCTAGAGATCCGGCTAGCCGAACGTTCACAGATACGCAGTATTTT. Its translation is CCARDPASRTFTDTQYF.

The genes are TRBV12-3 or TRBV12-4 and TRBJ1-5, with D possibly matching TRBD1 (5 bases). V lost 0 bases, J lost 2 bases, and 11 bases lay in between. The CDR3 has 16 amino acids. The CDR3 spells CASSLAGVGGNQPQHF. CDR3 nucleotide sequence: TGTGCCAGCAGTTTAGCGGGGGTGGGGGGCAATCAGCCCCAGCATTTT.

The chain combines TRBV20-1 with TRBJ1-2; 7 nucleotides match TRBD1. The germline V gene encodes CDR1 DFQATT and CDR2 SNEGSKA (reference sequence). After removal of 3 bases from V and 4 bases from J, the junction contained 8 bases not matched to a gene. This CDR3 has 14 residues. CDR3 region: CSASPDQGGYGYTF. CDR3 nucleotide sequence: TGCAGTGCTAGTCCAGATCAGGGGGGCTATGGCTACACCTTC.

As DNA, the CDR3 is TGCAGCGTTGCGGGACAACAAAGCTACGAGCAGTACTTC. This encodes CSVAGQQSYEQYF. The V gene is TRBV29-1, the J gene TRBJ2-7; possible D gene TRBD1, 6 bases. The germline CDR1 and CDR2 sequences are SQVTM and ANQGSEA. Deletions cut 4 bases from V and 3 bases from J, with 13 bases between. The CDR3 totals 13 residues.

This clonotype has a count of ten or more. J is TRBJ2-7 and V is TRBV20-1, with 7 positions matching TRBD1. Per the germline V gene, CDR1 is DFQATT and CDR2 is SNEGSKA (reference sequence). J lost 5 bases, V lost 3 bases, and 7 bases had no gene match. The CDR3 runs 13 residues. The CDR3: CSARSTGLNEQYF. The CDR3 region has the DNA TGCAGTGCTAGGTCGACAGGGCTAAACGAGCAGTACTTC.

This clonotype was observed at least ten times. This chain uses TRBV10-2 with TRBJ1-1; D unresolved. Deletions cut 2 bases from V and 1 base from J, with 8 bases between. This CDR3 has 14 amino acids. Germline V gene data show CDR1 as WSHSY and CDR2 as SAAADI. Written as DNA, the CDR3 is TGCGCCAGCAGTGAGACTGACGGGAACACTGAAGCTTTCTTT. This sequence encodes CASSETDGNTEAFF.

This chain links TRBV13 with TRBJ1-2; D ambiguous. The length of the CDR3 is 14 residues. Trimming removed 1 base at V and 6 bases at J, with 12 bases between. Germline V lookup: CDR1 PRHDT, CDR2 FYEKMQ (reference sequence). The CDR3 sequence: CASSLVAPNDGYTF. The DNA for the CDR3 is TGTGCCAGCAGCTTAGTGGCCCCCAACGATGGCTACACCTTC.

This clonotype was counted once. The chain joins TRBV12-3 or TRBV12-4 to TRBJ2-5, with TRBD2 as a possible D gene (6 bases). This CDR3 region has 13 residues. V lost 6 bases to trimming and J lost 7 bases, with 15 bases between them. The CDR3 loop is CASRGGLPVTQYF. DNA of the CDR3: TGTGCCAGCAGGGGGGGACTCCCCGTGACCCAGTACTTC.

V is TRBV30 and J is TRBJ1-1; D is unclear. There are 13 residues in the CDR3. Germline CDR1 and CDR2: GTSNPN and SVGIG (reference sequence). The ends were cut back, 0 bases at V and 2 bases at J, with 7 bases in the middle. The CDR3 here is CAWSVHHNTEAFF. The CDR3 DNA is TGTGCCTGGAGTGTTCACCATAACACTGAAGCTTTCTTT.

Only a few counts were recorded for this clonotype. The chain couples TRBV29-1 to TRBJ2-1; D unresolved. V lost 3 bases and J 15 bases, leaving 15 bases between the germline ends. Germline CDR1 is SQVTM and CDR2 is ANQGSEA. The CDR3 has 11 residues. The CDR3 DNA reads as TGCAGCGTTGAGGGTGCCGGGTCCCTGTTCTTC. It specifies CSVEGAGSLFF.

The chain employs TRBV25-1 and TRBJ2-5; D not certain. The germline V gene encodes CDR1 MGHDK and CDR2 SYGVNS. V was clipped by 6 bases and J by 5 bases, with 7 bases between them. The CDR3 has 11 residues. In DNA, the CDR3 is TGTGCCAGCAGGGGTGGGGAGACCCAGTACTTC. The encoded protein is CASRGGETQYF.

The chain links TRBV2 to TRBJ2-2; no reliable D call. The CDR3 is 15 residues long. Per germline, CDR1 SNHLY and CDR2 FYNNEI. Trimming removed 2 bases from V and 7 bases from J, with 14 bases in between. The CDR3 DNA is TGTGCCAGCAGTGAACGATGGGGTGAGGTCGGGGAGCTGTTTTTT. Translating gives CASSERWGEVGELFF.

This clonotype turned up a few times. The V call is TRBV20-1, the J call TRBJ2-3; D ambiguous. Germline V lookup: CDR1 DFQATT, CDR2 SNEGSKA (reference sequence). The CDR3 extends over 10 amino acids. V lost 6 bases to trimming and J lost 6 bases, with 7 bases between them. DNA of the CDR3: TGCAGTGCCCGGTCGGATACGCAGTATTTT. Its protein product is CSARSDTQYF.

This clonotype showed up just a few times. The chain is built from TRBV20-1 and TRBJ1-2; 9 positions match TRBD1. The CDR3 sequence is 14 residues long. The V segment lost 6 bases and the J segment 5 bases; nucleotides outside the gene matches: 10. From germline, CDR1 is DFQATT and CDR2 SNEGSKA (reference sequence). The CDR3 loop reads CSAGAQGARYGYTF. As DNA, the CDR3 is TGCAGTGCCGGCGCACAGGGGGCGAGGTATGGCTACACCTTC.

V gene TRBV20-1 combines with J gene TRBJ1-1; D is uncertain. Trimming cost V 2 bases and J 4 bases, with 8 bases left between them. Per germline, CDR1 DFQATT and CDR2 SNEGSKA (reference sequence). This CDR3 is built from 12 residues. The CDR3 is CSARQGCTEAFF. The CDR3 DNA reads TGCAGTGCTAGACAAGGGTGCACTGAAGCTTTCTTT.

The chain joins TRBV28 to TRBJ2-1, with 15 positions matching TRBD2. The J segment lost 2 bases and the V segment lost 3 bases, leaving 8 bases of the junction unmatched. Germline values: CDR1 MDHEN, CDR2 SYDVKM. The CDR3 consists of 19 residues. CDR3 sequence reads: CASSFPGTSGGSTYNEQFF. The CDR3 DNA sequence: TGTGCCAGCAGTTTTCCAGGGACTAGCGGGGGGTCTACCTACAATGAGCAGTTCTTC.

V usage is TRBV7-7 and J usage is TRBJ2-7; the D gene is possibly TRBD1 (5 bases). The germline CDR1 and CDR2 sequences are SSHAT and FNYEAQ (reference sequence). V was shortened by 1 base and J by 6 bases, with 10 bases between the two germline ends. CDR3 length: 13 residues. The CDR3 DNA reads TGTGCCAGCAGCTTAGGGGGCCAGAGCGAGCAGTACTTC. Translated, it gives CASSLGGQSEQYF.

The rearrangement joins TRBV6-5 to TRBJ2-3, with D maybe TRBD1 (6 bases). The V and J ends lost 4 bases and 2 bases respectively, with 13 bases between them. Germline CDR1 reads MNHEY; CDR2 reads SVGAGI. The CDR3 extends over 15 amino acids. CDR3 protein: CASSSGTHNTDTQYF. The DNA of the CDR3 is TGTGCCAGCAGTTCCGGGACACACAACACAGATACGCAGTATTTT.

The chain uses TRBV4-1 and TRBJ2-7; a weak D match, TRBD1 (6 bases). There are 15 residues in the CDR3. With 5 bases removed from V and 3 bases from J, the gap between germline ends came to 17 bases. Germline V gene sequence: CDR1 MGHRA, CDR2 YSYEKL. The CDR3 nucleotides are TGCGCCAGCAGCTCCCGACAGGCCTACAACTACGAGCAGTACTTC. Protein sequence: CASSSRQAYNYEQYF.